This T cell receptor (beta chain) was obtained from a study of blood T cell repertoires in COVID-19. In the study overall: COVID-19 samples collected from the United States, Italy and Spain covered acute and convalescent phases. T cells, B-cell-depleted T cells, or PBMCs supplied cDNA or gDNA.

Original processing methods: Amplifying reference gene primers gave estimates of nucleated cell counts. The protocol was immunoSEQ multiplex PCR, while the TCRdb copy is restricted to in-frame clones and leaves out a portion. D and trimming were read from the DNA, whereas the V and J calls and clone size are those reported in that table. The repertoire holds some 160,000 clones, with 65% to 85% as singletons. V lost 0 bases, J lost 2 bases, and 2 bases stayed unmatched. From germline, CDR1 is MDHEN and CDR2 SYDVKM. The CDR3 spans 15 residues. Sample: peripheral blood. The chain recombines TRBV28 with TRBJ2-7, with TRBD2 matching 9 bases. The source is a woman older than 75 with acute or convalescent COVID-19. The CDR3 region has the DNA TGTGCCAGCAGTTTATGGGGCGGGAGGGCCTACGAGCAGTACTTC. Its protein product is CASSLWGGRAYEQYF.